The 13 T cell receptor beta chains listed next were all sequenced from one sample in a study of T cell clonality in common variable immunodeficiency (dated by TCRdb to the mid-2010s). Libraries were built with the immunoSEQ multiplex PCR assay. TCRdb took this table from immuneACCESS and kept in-frame rearrangements with V and J called. Such tables lack part of the clones; where checked against another copy, unresolved V genes explain under half of the gap, and the rest is unexplained. The table for this sample lists approximately 81,000 clones, none of them counted only once. The ten largest clones represent around 0.87% of the sample. Sequencing used peripheral blood mononuclear cells. Every receptor here comes from a person aged 18-70 years in good health.

This clone was seen ten or more times. A junction boundary mismatches the germline segment, possibly from a read error. CDR3 bases read: TGCGCCAGCAGCCAAGATACAGGGGGCGAGAGCACAGATACG. Residues: CASSQDTGGESTDT. The entire CDR3 protein reads CASSQDTGGESTDTQYF. The genes are TRBV4-2 and TRBJ2-3, with TRBD1 matching over 9 bases. The read gets to within 3 residues of the CDR3 end, and the germline J gene fills in the rest. The CDR3 is made up of 17 amino acids. Germline assignment: CDR1 LGHNA and CDR2 YNFKEQ.

There are many counts of this clone. From the germline J gene comes the end of the CDR3, since the read stops 3 residues before it. This chain links TRBV30 with TRBJ2-2; a weak D match, TRBD2 (5 bases). Between the trimmed V and J ends, which lost 0 bases and 1 base, there was a span of 15 bases. This CDR3 region has 17 residues. Germline CDR1 GTSNPN, CDR2 SVGIG (reference sequence). CDR3 DNA, as far as it was read: TGTGCCTGGAGTGTGCGTGCGGGTTCCCAGAACACCGGGGAG. Its protein product is CAWSVRAGSQNTGE. The CDR3, in full, reads CAWSVRAGSQNTGELFF.

As to this clone: This could be a read error, since a much larger clone is one nucleotide away. The DNA ends 3 residues before the CDR3 does, and the rest of the CDR3 is filled in from the germline J gene. This sequence joins TRBV10-2 and TRBJ2-7, with TRBD1 matching over 9 bases. CDR1 is WSHSY and CDR2 is SAAADI in the germline V gene. The CDR3 is 14 residues long. Losses at the gene ends were 8 bases for V and 0 bases for J; bases not matched to a gene: 5. CDR3 residues: CASGDRADSYEQYF. Partial CDR3 DNA: TGCGCCAGCGGGGACAGGGCTGACTCCTACGAG.

At least ten counts were recorded for this clone. The CDR3 is cut off 3 residues early in the read; its end comes from the germline J gene. The rearrangement joins TRBV20-1 to TRBJ2-5; TRBD2 aligns across 9 bases. CDR1 is DFQATT, CDR2 SNEGSKA, per germline (reference sequence). V shed 6 bases and J 1 base; nucleotides not matched to a gene: 3. There are 13 residues in the CDR3. CDR3 loop: CSAEAGGQETQYF. The part of the CDR3 DNA that was read is TGCAGTGCAGAAGCGGGGGGCCAAGAGACC.

This clone was detected ten times or more. The read is 3 residues too short to cover the CDR3 end, so that end is filled in from the germline J gene. The chain has TRBV7-9 and TRBJ1-3, with 7 bases aligning to TRBD1. CDR1 is SEHNR and CDR2 is FQNEAQ in the germline V gene (reference sequence). V lost 6 bases and J lost 4; bases outside the gene matches: 6. This CDR3 comprises 14 residues. CDR3 DNA, as far as it was read: TGTGCCAGCAGTGAGGGGGCGTCGGGAAACACC. It specifies CASSEGASGNT. Given in full, the CDR3 is CASSEGASGNTIYF. The complete variable domain, with remaining parts taken from reference TRBV7-9 and TRBJ1-3, reads DTGVSQNPRHKITKRGQNVTFRCDPISEHNRLYWYRQTLGQGPEFLTYFQNEAQLEKSRLLSDRFSAERPKGSFSTLEIQRTEQGDSAMYLCASSEGASGNTIYFGEGSWLTVV.

In this sample, this clone turned up many times. The read finishes 3 residues shy of the CDR3 end, and the germline J gene is used to complete it. The chain joins TRBV6-4 to TRBJ1-2; 8 bases are a match to TRBD1. The length of the CDR3 is 13 residues. CDR1 is MRHNA, CDR2 SNTAGT, per germline. With V trimmed by 7 bases and J by 3 bases, 4 bases remained unmatched. The sequenced CDR3 bases are TGTGCCAGCACCCCACAGGGGGACTATGGC. Amino acids: CASTPQGDYG. The whole CDR3 is CASTPQGDYGYTF.

This clone was counted between two and nine times. The CDR3 loop is CSAEKNSNEQFF. The part of the CDR3 DNA that was read is TGCAGTGCTGAGAAAAACAGCAATGAG. This rearrangement joins TRBV20-1 to TRBJ2-1; no firm D call. The read ends 3 residues early relative to the CDR3; the germline J gene fills the gap. V lost 5 bases and J 6 bases, leaving 11 bases between the germline ends. The CDR3 is 12 residues long. Germline CDR1 is DFQATT and CDR2 is SNEGSKA (reference sequence).

This clone was recorded many times. The read comes to an end 3 residues before the CDR3 does, leaving the germline J gene to fill in the end. The V and J genes are TRBV20-1 and TRBJ2-3, with 10 bases aligning to TRBD1. The CDR3 extends over 14 amino acids. From germline, CDR1 is DFQATT and CDR2 SNEGSKA (reference sequence). Unmatched junction bases numbered 9, after V lost 6 bases and J lost 6 bases. The DNA read from the CDR3 is TGCAGTGCCGCTTCCGGACAGGGGGACGATACG. Protein sequence: CSAASGQGDDT. The whole CDR3 sequence is CSAASGQGDDTQYF.

This clone has ten or more counts. Sequencing ends 3 residues short of the CDR3 end; the germline J gene provides the rest. V and J are TRBV7-3 and TRBJ1-1, with TRBD1 matching over 8 bases. The trim removed 5 bases at V and 2 bases at J, leaving 7 bases unmatched. The V gene's germline CDR1 is SGHTA and CDR2 FQGTGA. The CDR3 runs 15 residues. The CDR3 sequence is CASSTHGQGNTEAFF. The DNA read from the CDR3 is TGTGCCAGCAGCACTCACGGACAGGGAAACACTGAA.

This clone was seen repeatedly, ten times or more. Sequencing ends 3 residues short of the CDR3 end; the germline J gene provides the rest. This chain joins TRBV6-2 or TRBV6-3 and TRBJ1-1; D possibly corresponds to TRBD1 (5 bases). The CDR3 spans 13 residues. Germline assignment: CDR1 MNHEY and CDR2 SVGEGT. The part of the CDR3 DNA that was read is TGTGCCAGCAGTTTATTGGGGCCTGGGGTT. Protein: CASSLLGPGV. The whole CDR3 protein reads CASSLLGPGVAFF.

This clone was counted many times. The DNA ends 3 residues before the CDR3 does, and the rest of the CDR3 is filled in from the germline J gene. The chain carries TRBV7-2 and TRBJ2-7, with 14 bases aligning to TRBD2. V was clipped by 0 bases and J by 4 bases; unmatched bases: 5. The CDR3 covers 17 residues. Germline V gives CDR1 SGHTA, CDR2 FQGNSA. CDR3 DNA (partial): TGTGCCAGCAGCTTAGCGAGACTAGCGGGAGGGCCTTACGAG. This gives the protein CASSLARLAGGPYE. The full CDR3 protein is CASSLARLAGGPYEQYF.

Regarding this clone: The read halts 3 residues ahead of the CDR3 end, with the missing end drawn from the germline J gene. The genes are TRBV19 and TRBJ1-6; no clear D. Germline CDR1 is LNHDA and CDR2 is SQIVND (reference sequence). The V end lost 0 bases, the J end lost 8 bases, and 14 bases lay between the germline ends. The CDR3 contains 16 residues. CDR3: CASSIELSLRDSPLHF. The CDR3 DNA, read in part, is TGTGCCAGTAGTATAGAACTCTCGCTGCGCGATTCACCC.

This clone was found many times. The missing CDR3 end, 3 residues past where the read stops, is filled in from the germline J gene. This chain connects TRBV4-1 to TRBJ1-2; D might be TRBD1 (6 bases). The V gene's germline CDR1 is MGHRA and CDR2 YSYEKL. CDR3 size: 15 residues. CDR3 protein: CASSQSGGQSDGYTF. CDR3 DNA (partial): TGCGCCAGCAGCCAAAGCGGGGGACAAAGTGACGGC.